The TCR beta chain under discussion was sequenced for a study of T cells after yellow fever vaccination. General study points: Subsequent to the booster, the majority of primary-vaccination clones reappeared (around 96% CD4, approximately 90% CD8).

Trimming removed 5 bases from V and 5 bases from J; junction bases left unmatched: 9. CDR1 and CDR2 from the germline V gene are SGHNT and YENEEA. The CDR3 has 15 amino acids. Turning to this clonotype: Antigen: not known.

MiXCR, run by TCRdb on the 5' RACE reads, gives a single entry per CDR3 protein. In the table there are fewer than 400,000 distinct CDR3 sequences, over 8.5% of which are singletons. This clonotype was obtained from a man aged 18 to 35 who received the YFV17D yellow fever vaccine. This sample comprised CD4+ T cells sorted from PBMCs, obtained 45 days after the yellow fever booster vaccination. This chain links TRBV11-3 with TRBJ2-5; 9 bases map to TRBD1. The CDR3 DNA follows: TGTGCCAGCAGCGCCCGGACAGGGGTGGATGAGACCCAGTACTTC. Its protein is CASSARTGVDETQYF.